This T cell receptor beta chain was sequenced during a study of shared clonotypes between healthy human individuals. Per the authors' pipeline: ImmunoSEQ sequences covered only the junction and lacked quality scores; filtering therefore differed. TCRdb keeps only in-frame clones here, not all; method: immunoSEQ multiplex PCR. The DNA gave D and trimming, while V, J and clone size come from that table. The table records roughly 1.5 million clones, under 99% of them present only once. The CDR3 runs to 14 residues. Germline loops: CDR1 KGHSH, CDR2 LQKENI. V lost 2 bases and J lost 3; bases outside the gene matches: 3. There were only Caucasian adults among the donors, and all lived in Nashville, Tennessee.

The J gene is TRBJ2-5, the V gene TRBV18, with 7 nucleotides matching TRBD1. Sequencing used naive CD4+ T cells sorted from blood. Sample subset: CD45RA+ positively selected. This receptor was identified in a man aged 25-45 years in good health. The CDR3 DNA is TGTGCCAGCTCACCATACAGGGGAGAAGAGACCCAGTACTTC. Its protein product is CASSPYRGEETQYF.